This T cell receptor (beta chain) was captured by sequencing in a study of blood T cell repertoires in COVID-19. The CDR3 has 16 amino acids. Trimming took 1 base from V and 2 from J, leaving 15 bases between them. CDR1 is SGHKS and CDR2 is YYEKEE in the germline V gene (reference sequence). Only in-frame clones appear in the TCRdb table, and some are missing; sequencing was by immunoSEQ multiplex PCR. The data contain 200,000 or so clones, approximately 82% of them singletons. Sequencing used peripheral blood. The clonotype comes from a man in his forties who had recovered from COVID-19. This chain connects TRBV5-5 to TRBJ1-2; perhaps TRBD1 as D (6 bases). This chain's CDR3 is CASSLTSEQGNYGYTF. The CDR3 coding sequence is TGTGCCAGCAGCTTGACCTCTGAACAGGGAAACTATGGCTACACCTTC.